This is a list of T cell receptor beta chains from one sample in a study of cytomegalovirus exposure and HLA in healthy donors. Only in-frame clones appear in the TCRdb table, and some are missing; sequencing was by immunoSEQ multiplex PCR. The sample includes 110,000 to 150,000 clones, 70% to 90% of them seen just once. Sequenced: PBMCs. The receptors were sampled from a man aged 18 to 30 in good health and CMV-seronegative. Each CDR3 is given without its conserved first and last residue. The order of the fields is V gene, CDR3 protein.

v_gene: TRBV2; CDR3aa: ASKMGGARNQPQH
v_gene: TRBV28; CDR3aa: ASSLPGLAGRSYEQY
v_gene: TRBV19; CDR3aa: ASSINPTGMNTEAF
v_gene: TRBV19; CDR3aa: ASTSDYGYT
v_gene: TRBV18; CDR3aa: ASSPGAGGSYEQY
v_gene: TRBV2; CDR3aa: ASSERGGKGEQF
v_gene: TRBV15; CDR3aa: ATSRDINYGYT
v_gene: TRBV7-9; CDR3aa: ASSGGTSGSYEQY
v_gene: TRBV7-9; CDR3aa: ASSFYPDWTGNTQY
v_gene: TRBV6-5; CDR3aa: ASSYGGYYGYT
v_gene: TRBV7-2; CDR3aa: ASSPGTGRIPQH
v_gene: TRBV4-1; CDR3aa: ASSQGLAGVKEQY
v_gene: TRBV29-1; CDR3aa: SVARDRGSSTDTQY
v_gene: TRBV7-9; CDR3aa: ASSVDAGRRDTQY
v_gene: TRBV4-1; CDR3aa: ASSMSGRPNQETQY
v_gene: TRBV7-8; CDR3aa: ASSLRRTAPTYEQY
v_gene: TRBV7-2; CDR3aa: ASGFGQGGETQY
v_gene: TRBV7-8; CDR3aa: ASSLGGLAGSYEQY
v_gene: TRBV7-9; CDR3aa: ASSLVSGGGNQPQH
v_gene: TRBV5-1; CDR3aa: ASSSDIMNSGNTIY
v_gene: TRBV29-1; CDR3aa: SVEMDRGQPQH
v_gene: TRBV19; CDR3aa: ASSIGGQRGEAF